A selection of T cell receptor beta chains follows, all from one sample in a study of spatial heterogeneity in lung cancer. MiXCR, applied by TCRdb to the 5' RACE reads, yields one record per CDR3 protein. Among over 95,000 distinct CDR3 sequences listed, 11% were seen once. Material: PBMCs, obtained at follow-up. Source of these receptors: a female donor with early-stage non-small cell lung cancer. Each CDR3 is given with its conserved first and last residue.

cdr3_aa: CATSRKTGDTDTQYF
j_call: TRBJ2-3
v_call: TRBV15

cdr3_aa: CASLRQEENIQYF
j_call: TRBJ2-4
v_call: TRBV18

cdr3_aa: CATTSGTSSYNEQFF
j_call: TRBJ2-1
v_call: TRBV6-1

cdr3_aa: CASGTGQGQPQHF
j_call: TRBJ1-5
v_call: TRBV19

cdr3_aa: CASSLMGQRGDTQYF
j_call: TRBJ2-3
v_call: TRBV7-9

cdr3_aa: CSVSAVGYGYTF
j_call: TRBJ1-2
v_call: TRBV29-1

cdr3_aa: CASSPGQIGEAFF
j_call: TRBJ1-1
v_call: TRBV7-2

cdr3_aa: CASSYDNGQGAYSNQPQHF
j_call: TRBJ1-5
v_call: TRBV6-2/TRBV6-3

cdr3_aa: CAISGQAVKAFF
j_call: TRBJ1-1
v_call: TRBV10-3

cdr3_aa: CASSYSLAGVYEQYF
j_call: TRBJ2-7
v_call: TRBV6-2/TRBV6-3

cdr3_aa: CASSFQSGSGRAGELFF
j_call: TRBJ2-2
v_call: TRBV3-1

cdr3_aa: CASSLGTVNTEAFF
j_call: TRBJ1-1
v_call: TRBV12-3/TRBV12-4

cdr3_aa: CASSTGQAAANEKLFF
j_call: TRBJ1-4
v_call: TRBV7-2

cdr3_aa: CASNRQGSTGELFF
j_call: TRBJ2-2
v_call: TRBV2

cdr3_aa: CASSYGGRNEAFF
j_call: TRBJ1-1
v_call: TRBV12-3/TRBV12-4

cdr3_aa: CSVSGLGLGPVNTQYF
j_call: TRBJ2-3
v_call: TRBV29-1

cdr3_aa: CASRGQGASPLHF
j_call: TRBJ1-6
v_call: TRBV14

cdr3_aa: CASSLDPNPQSEQFF
j_call: TRBJ2-1
v_call: TRBV11-2

cdr3_aa: CASSGGQARETEAFF
j_call: TRBJ1-1
v_call: TRBV18

cdr3_aa: CASSYMVADTYEQYF
j_call: TRBJ2-7
v_call: TRBV6-2/TRBV6-3

cdr3_aa: CAISLASTGELFF
j_call: TRBJ2-2
v_call: TRBV6-1

cdr3_aa: CASSLGQGASYNEQFF
j_call: TRBJ2-1
v_call: TRBV5-1

cdr3_aa: CASIIIGGHNTKKQNTEAFF
j_call: TRBJ1-1
v_call: TRBV21-1

cdr3_aa: CASSVGSTPQETQYF
j_call: TRBJ2-5
v_call: TRBV9

cdr3_aa: CASWGFQRAQYF
j_call: TRBJ2-5
v_call: TRBV28

cdr3_aa: CASSLGETSNQPQHF
j_call: TRBJ1-5
v_call: TRBV7-9

cdr3_aa: CASSLNRGDSPLHF
j_call: TRBJ1-6
v_call: TRBV5-4

cdr3_aa: CASRTRGLGDGELFF
j_call: TRBJ2-2
v_call: TRBV19

cdr3_aa: CASAQNRGAAETQYF
j_call: TRBJ2-5
v_call: TRBV7-2

cdr3_aa: CASTPHGARYSNQPQHF
j_call: TRBJ1-5
v_call: TRBV28

cdr3_aa: CASSQDQGLAGLDTQYF
j_call: TRBJ2-3
v_call: TRBV3-1

cdr3_aa: CASSHLAVDEQFF
j_call: TRBJ2-1
v_call: TRBV3-1

cdr3_aa: CASSPLAGGITDTQYF
j_call: TRBJ2-3
v_call: TRBV2

cdr3_aa: CASSLGTGFKETQYF
j_call: TRBJ2-5
v_call: TRBV7-2

cdr3_aa: CASSSTLLLRDRSNQPQHF
j_call: TRBJ1-5
v_call: TRBV5-5

cdr3_aa: CATGAGGNEKLFF
j_call: TRBJ1-4
v_call: TRBV28

cdr3_aa: CASSRGQGENYGYTF
j_call: TRBJ1-2
v_call: TRBV7-8

cdr3_aa: CASSPGTANQPQHF
j_call: TRBJ1-5
v_call: TRBV5-1

cdr3_aa: CASSLVQVFTEAFF
j_call: TRBJ1-1
v_call: TRBV7-2

cdr3_aa: CASSPPASYEQYF
j_call: TRBJ2-7
v_call: TRBV12-3/TRBV12-4

cdr3_aa: CASSSAGTSGRASYNEQFF
j_call: TRBJ2-1
v_call: TRBV27

cdr3_aa: CASSQAAQSNQPQHF
j_call: TRBJ1-5
v_call: TRBV4-2

cdr3_aa: CSAGGDRGLYGYTF
j_call: TRBJ1-2
v_call: TRBV20-1

cdr3_aa: CASEGVGEKLFF
j_call: TRBJ1-4
v_call: TRBV6-1

cdr3_aa: CASTLGQVNSPLHF
j_call: TRBJ1-6
v_call: TRBV12-3/TRBV12-4

cdr3_aa: CSVADAEAFF
j_call: TRBJ1-1
v_call: TRBV29-1

cdr3_aa: CASSQGTSSYNEQFF
j_call: TRBJ2-1
v_call: TRBV4-1

cdr3_aa: CASSPPSGDTQYF
j_call: TRBJ2-3
v_call: TRBV18

cdr3_aa: CASSLVRGNTGELFF
j_call: TRBJ2-2
v_call: TRBV7-8

cdr3_aa: CAISGPGGETQYF
j_call: TRBJ2-5
v_call: TRBV10-3

cdr3_aa: CASSSPVDQPQHF
j_call: TRBJ1-5
v_call: TRBV6-6

cdr3_aa: CASSPYTNTGELFF
j_call: TRBJ2-2
v_call: TRBV18

cdr3_aa: CASSVQGLAARGYTF
j_call: TRBJ1-2
v_call: TRBV2

cdr3_aa: CATSDAGQIETQYF
j_call: TRBJ2-5
v_call: TRBV24-1

cdr3_aa: CASSSPTPPYEQYF
j_call: TRBJ2-7
v_call: TRBV28

cdr3_aa: CASSPPVSNQPQHF
j_call: TRBJ1-5
v_call: TRBV28

cdr3_aa: CASSLMTSGRGEQYF
j_call: TRBJ2-7
v_call: TRBV27

cdr3_aa: CASKPTGRSEAFF
j_call: TRBJ1-1
v_call: TRBV6-1

cdr3_aa: CSVAAFGEQFF
j_call: TRBJ2-1
v_call: TRBV29-1